This record looks at one T cell receptor beta chain sequence and its context. The data were obtained in a study of beta chain features in type 1 diabetes. cDNA synthesis used the whole RNA isolate, giving expressed TCRB sequences. Method: immunoSEQ multiplex PCR; TCRdb's copy keeps in-frame clones and lacks some. Of hundreds of thousands of clones listed, 30% are singletons. CDR3 length equals 12 residues. The ends were cut back, 1 base at V and 9 bases at J, with 7 bases in the middle. Germline V gene lookup returns CDR1 SNHLY and CDR2 FYNNEI. This clonotype was sampled from a man aged 18 to 29 in good health. Sequences were obtained from naive CD4+ T cells from blood. The chain employs TRBV2 and TRBJ1-5; D gene unclear. The CDR3 region has the DNA TGTGCCAGCAGTGAAGGGAACCGGCCCCAGCATTTT. Encoded protein: CASSEGNRPQHF.